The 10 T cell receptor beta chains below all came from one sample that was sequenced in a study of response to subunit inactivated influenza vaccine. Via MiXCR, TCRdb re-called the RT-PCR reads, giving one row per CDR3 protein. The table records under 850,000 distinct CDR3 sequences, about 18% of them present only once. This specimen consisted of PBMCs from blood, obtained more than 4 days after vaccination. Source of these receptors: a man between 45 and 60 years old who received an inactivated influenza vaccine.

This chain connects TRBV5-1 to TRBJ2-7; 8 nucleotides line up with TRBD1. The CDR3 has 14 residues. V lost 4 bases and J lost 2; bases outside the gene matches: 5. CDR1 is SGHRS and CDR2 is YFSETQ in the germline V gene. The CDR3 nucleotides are TGCGCCAGCAGCACGACAGGGGCCCCCTACGAGCAGTACTTC. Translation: CASSTTGAPYEQYF.

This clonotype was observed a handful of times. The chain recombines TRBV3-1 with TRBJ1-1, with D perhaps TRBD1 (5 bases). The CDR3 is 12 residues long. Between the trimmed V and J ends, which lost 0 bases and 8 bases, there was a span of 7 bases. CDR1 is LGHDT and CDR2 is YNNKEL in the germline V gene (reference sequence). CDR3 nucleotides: TGTGCCAGCAGCCAAGAGTGGGGGGAAGCTTTCTTT. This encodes CASSQEWGEAFF.

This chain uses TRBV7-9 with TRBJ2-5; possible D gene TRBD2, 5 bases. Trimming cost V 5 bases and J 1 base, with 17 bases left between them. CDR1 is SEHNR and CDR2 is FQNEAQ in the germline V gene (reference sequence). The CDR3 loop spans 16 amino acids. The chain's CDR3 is CASSPLGLSLQETQYF. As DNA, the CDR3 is TGTGCCAGCAGCCCCCTCGGACTGTCACTCCAAGAGACCCAGTACTTC.

CDR3 sequence: CASSRTAGLADGNEQFF. The CDR3 DNA reads TGCGCCAGCAGCCGAACAGCGGGACTAGCGGATGGCAATGAGCAGTTCTTC. The V and J genes are TRBV5-1 and TRBJ2-1; the match to TRBD2 covers 11 bases. Germline V lookup: CDR1 SGHRS, CDR2 YFSETQ. CDR3 length: 17 residues. V trimming: 4 bases; J trimming: 6 bases; junction bases outside the gene matches: 12.

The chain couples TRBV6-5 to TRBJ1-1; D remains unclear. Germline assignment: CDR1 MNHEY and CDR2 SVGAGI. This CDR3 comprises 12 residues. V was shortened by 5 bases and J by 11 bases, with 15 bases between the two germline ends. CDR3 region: CASSGVWGLAFF. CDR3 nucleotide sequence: TGTGCCAGCAGTGGTGTCTGGGGTTTGGCTTTCTTT.

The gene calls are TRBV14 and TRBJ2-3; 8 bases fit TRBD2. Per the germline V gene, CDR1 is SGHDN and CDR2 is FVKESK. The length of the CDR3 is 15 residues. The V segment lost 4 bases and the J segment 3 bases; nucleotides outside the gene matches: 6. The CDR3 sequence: CASSPGTSATDTQYF. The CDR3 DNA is TGTGCCAGCAGCCCCGGGACTAGTGCTACAGATACGCAGTATTTT.

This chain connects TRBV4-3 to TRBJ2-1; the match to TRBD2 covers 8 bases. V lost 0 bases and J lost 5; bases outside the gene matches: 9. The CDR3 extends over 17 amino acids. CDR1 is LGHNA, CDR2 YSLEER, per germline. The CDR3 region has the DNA TGCGCCAGCAGCCAAGATCTTGGACTAGCACTGAACAATGAGCAGTTCTTC. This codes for CASSQDLGLALNNEQFF.

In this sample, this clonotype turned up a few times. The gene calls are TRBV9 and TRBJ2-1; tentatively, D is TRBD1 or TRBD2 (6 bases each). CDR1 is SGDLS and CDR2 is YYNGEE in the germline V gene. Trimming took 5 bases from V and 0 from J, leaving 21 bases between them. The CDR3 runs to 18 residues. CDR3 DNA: TGTGCCAGCAGTCACTCCAGCGAGGGGGGTAGCTCCTACAATGAGCAGTTCTTC. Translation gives CASSHSSEGGSSYNEQFF.

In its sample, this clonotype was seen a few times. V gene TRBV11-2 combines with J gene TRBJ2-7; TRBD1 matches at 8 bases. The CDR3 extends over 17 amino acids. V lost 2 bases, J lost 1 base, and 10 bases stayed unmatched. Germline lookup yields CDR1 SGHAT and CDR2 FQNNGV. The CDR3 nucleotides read TGTGCCAGCAGCTTAATCTCCGGACAGGGAAGGTCCTACGAGCAGTACTTC. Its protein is CASSLISGQGRSYEQYF.

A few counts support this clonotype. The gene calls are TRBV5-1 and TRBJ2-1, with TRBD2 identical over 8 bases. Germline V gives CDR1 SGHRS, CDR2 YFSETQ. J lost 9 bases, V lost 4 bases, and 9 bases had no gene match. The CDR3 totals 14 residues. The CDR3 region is CASSPRQAGVEQFF. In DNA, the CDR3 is TGCGCCAGCAGCCCCCGACAAGCGGGGGTTGAGCAGTTCTTC. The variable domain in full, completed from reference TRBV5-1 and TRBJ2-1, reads KAGVTQTPRYLIKTRGQQVTLSCSPISGHRSVSWYQQTPGQGLQFLFEYFSETQRNKGNFPGRFSGRQFSNSRSEMNVSTLELGDSALYLCASSPRQAGVEQFFGPGTRLTVL.